Listed here are 32 T cell receptor beta chains from one sample, sequenced in a study of T cells in Graves' hyperthyroidism and ophthalmopathy. RNA transcripts provided the source from which TCR beta CDR3 regions were amplified. The study used the HTBI primer set for a first-round RT-PCR of the TCR CDR3. TCRdb analysed the multiplex PCR reads with MiXCR anew, one entry per CDR3 protein. This repertoire shows 500,000 or so distinct CDR3 sequences, about 15% found once; its top ten account for around 17%. Source material: blood. The source of these receptors is a woman aged 18-29 years with Graves' ophthalmopathy.

In this sample, this clonotype turned up a few times. V gene TRBV5-1 combines with J gene TRBJ1-1, with a possible D match to TRBD1 (5 bases). The length of the CDR3 is 16 residues. The V end was cut by 4 bases, the J end by 0 bases, with 16 bases between. Germline V gives CDR1 SGHRS, CDR2 YFSETQ. The CDR3 is CASSPGTTVLNTEAFF. CDR3 sequence (DNA): TGCGCCAGCAGCCCCGGGACGACCGTCCTGAACACTGAAGCTTTCTTT.

This clonotype was seen repeatedly, ten times or more. The rearrangement links TRBV7-9 to TRBJ2-5; 9 bases map to TRBD2. Germline V gene lookup returns CDR1 SEHNR and CDR2 FQNEAQ (reference sequence). This CDR3 is 15 amino acids long. The V segment lost 1 base and the J segment 2 bases; nucleotides outside the gene matches: 2. The chain's CDR3 is CASSLGLAVQETQYF. The CDR3 nucleotides are TGTGCCAGCAGCTTAGGACTAGCGGTACAAGAGACCCAGTACTTC.

This clonotype showed up many times. The chain joins TRBV7-2 to TRBJ1-1; no reliable D call. CDR3 length: 15 amino acids. The germline gives CDR1 SGHTA, CDR2 FQGNSA. V gave up 8 bases and J gave up 0 bases, with 16 bases separating them. CDR3 residues: CASQLPTVLNTEAFF. DNA of the CDR3: TGTGCCAGCCAGTTACCCACAGTGCTGAACACTGAAGCTTTCTTT.

Ten or more counts support this clonotype. The V and J genes are TRBV6-1 and TRBJ2-3, with D uncertain. This CDR3 is built from 15 residues. Germline V gene data show CDR1 as MNHNS and CDR2 as SASEGT. V dropped 6 bases and J dropped 0 bases, with 13 bases sitting between them. CDR3: CASSPLGSSTDTQYF. CDR3 sequence (DNA): TGTGCCAGCAGCCCCCTGGGATCTAGCACAGATACGCAGTATTTT.

With regard to this clonotype: A much larger clone sits a single nucleotide away, making a read error possible. The rearrangement links TRBV27 to TRBJ2-5; 8 bases are a match to TRBD1. The CDR3 extends over 15 amino acids. Germline values: CDR1 MNHEY, CDR2 SMNVEV (reference sequence). In nucleotides, the CDR3 is TGTGCCAGCAGTTTTCTCGGGACAGGACAAGAGAGCCAGTACTTC. Amino acids: CASSFLGTGQESQYF.

Comment on this clonotype: A much larger clone differs from this one at a single base, so this may be a read error. The chain recombines TRBV15 with TRBJ1-1; TRBD1 is a possible D gene (6 bases). Trimming took off 11 bases at V and 1 base at J, with 14 bases between the two ends. The CDR3 covers 13 residues. Germline values: CDR1 LNHNV, CDR2 YYDKDF (reference sequence). CDR3 nucleotides: TGTGCCTCGCAAAGGGGACAGAACACTGAAGCTTTCTTT. Translation gives CASQRGQNTEAFF.

This clonotype was counted ten times or more. This chain's CDR3 is CASSRLAGDGEQFF. Here the CDR3 DNA reads TGTGCCAGCAGCCGACTAGCGGGAGACGGTGAGCAGTTCTTC. The V and J genes are TRBV28 and TRBJ2-1; the match to TRBD2 covers 12 bases. This CDR3 has 14 amino acids. V dropped 6 bases and J dropped 9; count of bases not matched to a gene: 6. CDR1 and CDR2 from the germline V gene are MDHEN and SYDVKM.

V and J are TRBV20-1 and TRBJ1-6, with a weak D call TRBD1 (5 bases). The CDR3 sequence is 16 residues long. Between the trimmed V and J ends, which lost 2 bases and 8 bases, there was a span of 19 bases. Germline CDR1 and CDR2: DFQATT and SNEGSKA (reference sequence). As DNA, the CDR3 is TGCAGTGCTAGACCCCCCGGGGGACGAGGACATTCACCCCTCCACTTT. Its translation is CSARPPGGRGHSPLHF.

The rearrangement joins TRBV5-1 to TRBJ2-2, with D perhaps matching TRBD1 (6 bases). CDR3 length: 15 residues. Germline V lookup: CDR1 SGHRS, CDR2 YFSETQ. V was trimmed by 3 bases and J by 3 bases, leaving 12 bases between them. The CDR3 DNA is TGCGCCAGCAGCTGGGACACCTATTACACCGGGGAGCTGTTTTTT. Residues: CASSWDTYYTGELFF.

This clonotype showed up just a few times. The chain employs TRBV20-1 and TRBJ2-3; TRBD2 aligns across 16 bases. J gave up 4 bases and V 2 bases, and 9 bases lay outside the gene matches. There are 18 residues in the CDR3. Germline CDR1 is DFQATT and CDR2 is SNEGSKA (reference sequence). CDR3 sequence: CSARPGLAGGLSADTQYF. The CDR3 nucleotides are TGCAGTGCTAGACCGGGACTAGCGGGAGGGCTGTCTGCAGATACGCAGTATTTT.

The V call is TRBV15, the J call TRBJ2-2, with D unclear. CDR1 and CDR2 (germline): LNHNV, YYDKDF (reference sequence). The V end was cut by 4 bases, the J end by 5 bases, with 11 bases between. The CDR3 has 14 residues. CDR3 DNA sequence: TGTGCCACCAGCACTCGAAGAAGAACCGGGGAGCTGTTTTTT. Its translation is CATSTRRRTGELFF. The full variable domain, with the rest looked up from reference TRBV15 and TRBJ2-2, is DAMVIQNPRYQVTQFGKPVTLSCSQTLNHNVMYWYQQKSSQAPKLLFHYYDKDFNNEADTPDNFQSRRPNTSFCFLDIRSPGLGDTAMYLCATSTRRRTGELFFGEGSRLTVL.

This clonotype was seen only a few times. The CDR3 reads CASSLVPGPYNEQFF. The CDR3 bases are TGTGCCAGCAGCTTAGTGCCTGGACCCTACAATGAGCAGTTCTTC. The chain is built from TRBV7-9 and TRBJ2-1; no clear D. The V gene's germline CDR1 is SEHNR and CDR2 FQNEAQ (reference sequence). The CDR3 has 15 amino acids. Trimming stripped 1 base from V and 2 bases from J, with 9 bases between.

This clonotype was counted at least ten times. The V gene is TRBV2, the J gene TRBJ2-3, with 9 bases identical to TRBD2. The CDR3 length is 16 residues. Trimming took 9 bases from V and 2 from J; bases not matched to a gene: 12. Germline CDR1 and CDR2: SNHLY and FYNNEI. The CDR3, as DNA: TGTGCCAGAGATTCTGGCGGACTAGCGACCACAGATACGCAGTATTTT. Translated, it gives CARDSGGLATTDTQYF.

The J gene is TRBJ2-7, the V gene TRBV24-1, with D perhaps matching TRBD1 (5 bases). Germline CDR1 reads KGHDR; CDR2 reads SFDVKD. V was shortened by 6 bases and J by 5 bases, with 19 bases between the two germline ends. There are 15 residues in the CDR3. The CDR3 region has the DNA TGTGCCACCAGTCCTGGGGCAGGGAAGGGCAACGAGCAGTACTTC. Amino acids: CATSPGAGKGNEQYF.

The genes are TRBV7-2 and TRBJ1-4; possibly TRBD1 for D (6 bases). V was shortened by 5 bases and J by 7 bases, with 26 bases between the two germline ends. This CDR3 is 18 amino acids long. Germline CDR1 SGHTA, CDR2 FQGNSA. The CDR3 is CTSSLTPEDVGAGEKLFF. The DNA for the CDR3 is TGTACCAGCAGCCTCACCCCAGAGGATGTGGGGGCTGGTGAAAAACTGTTTTTT.

V and J are TRBV25-1 and TRBJ2-1, with TRBD2 matching 7 bases. The ends lost 3 bases at V and 5 bases at J; junction bases unmatched: 7. CDR3 length: 15 residues. The germline V gene encodes CDR1 MGHDK and CDR2 SYGVNS. The CDR3 here is CASSDPASGDNEQFF. The CDR3 DNA reads as TGTGCCAGCAGTGATCCGGCTAGCGGAGACAATGAGCAGTTCTTC.

The table lists this clonotype with many counts. Here the CDR3 DNA reads TGCGCCAGCAGCTGGCAGGACCTGAACACTGAAGCTTTCTTT. Translated, it gives CASSWQDLNTEAFF. V gene TRBV5-1 combines with J gene TRBJ1-1; D call uncertain. Germline V gene sequence: CDR1 SGHRS, CDR2 YFSETQ. Between the trimmed V and J ends, which lost 3 bases and 0 bases, there was a span of 9 bases. This CDR3 comprises 14 residues.

This clonotype was counted only a few times. The chain employs TRBV27 and TRBJ2-1; D possibly matches TRBD1 or TRBD2 (5 bases each). This CDR3 is 12 amino acids long. Trimming removed 6 bases at V and 6 bases at J, with 9 bases between. Germline CDR1 reads MNHEY; CDR2 reads SMNVEV (reference sequence). The CDR3 DNA sequence: TGTGCCAGCAGGGGGGTAGCCAATGAGCAGTTCTTC. It is translated as CASRGVANEQFF.

This clonotype was seen many times. This sequence joins TRBV6-2 or TRBV6-3 and TRBJ2-3; TRBD2 aligns across 10 bases. CDR1 is MNHEY, CDR2 SVGEGT, per germline. Losses at the gene ends were 3 bases for V and 0 bases for J; bases not matched to a gene: 12. The CDR3 consists of 19 residues. The CDR3 protein is CASSYSTLAGVGSTDTQYF. As DNA, the CDR3 is TGTGCCAGCAGTTATTCGACTCTAGCGGGAGTCGGAAGCACAGATACGCAGTATTTT.

The genes are TRBV5-1 and TRBJ1-1; D perhaps matches TRBD1 (6 bases). This CDR3 region has 12 residues. Germline loops: CDR1 SGHRS, CDR2 YFSETQ. V shed 0 bases and J shed 7 bases, with 7 bases lying between them. CDR3 nucleotide sequence: TGCGCCAGCAGCTTGGAGGGGGTTGAAGCTTTCTTT. This gives the protein CASSLEGVEAFF.

This clonotype was detected many times. The genes are TRBV30 and TRBJ1-3; D unclear. Trimming cost V 5 bases and J 4 bases, with 12 bases left between them. The germline CDR1 and CDR2 sequences are GTSNPN and SVGIG (reference sequence). This CDR3 is 13 amino acids long. As DNA, the CDR3 is TGTGCCTGGGCGTGGACGGCAGGAAACACCATATATTTT. This gives the protein CAWAWTAGNTIYF.

The gene calls are TRBV12-3 or TRBV12-4 and TRBJ1-1; 10 nucleotides line up with TRBD1. The ends lost 6 bases at V and 5 bases at J; junction bases unmatched: 9. This CDR3 spans 15 amino acids. The CDR3 region is CASSSTGGAVTEAFF. The DNA of the CDR3 is TGTGCCAGCAGCTCGACAGGGGGCGCAGTTACTGAAGCTTTCTTT.

This clonotype has just one count. This chain uses TRBV25-1 with TRBJ2-1; 7 bases are a match to TRBD1. Germline loops: CDR1 MGHDK, CDR2 SYGVNS. V trimming: 10 bases; J trimming: 0 bases; junction bases outside the gene matches: 9. The CDR3 runs to 15 residues. CDR3 protein: CATRDRGSSYNEQFF. The CDR3 DNA is TGTGCCACCAGGGACAGAGGTAGCTCCTACAATGAGCAGTTCTTC.

The chain recombines TRBV5-6 with TRBJ1-2, with unresolved D. Trimming cost V 5 bases and J 7 bases, with 21 bases left between them. Germline CDR1 is SGHDT and CDR2 is YYEEEE. The CDR3 is 15 residues long. The CDR3 bases are TGTGCCAGCAGTGTGGACCCACGGGGAGCGGGTGGCTACACCTTC. Protein: CASSVDPRGAGGYTF.

The rearrangement links TRBV7-9 to TRBJ2-5; D not certain. This CDR3 spans 18 amino acids. Germline assignment: CDR1 SEHNR and CDR2 FQNEAQ (reference sequence). The V end was cut by 2 bases, the J end by 2 bases, with 21 bases between. The CDR3 here is CASSLLPGPEWRQETQYF. In nucleotides, the CDR3 is TGTGCCAGCAGCTTACTTCCCGGACCTGAGTGGAGACAAGAGACCCAGTACTTC.

This clonotype was seen repeatedly, ten times or more. This chain connects TRBV29-1 to TRBJ2-7; D perhaps matches TRBD2 (6 bases). The V and J ends lost 2 bases and 2 bases respectively, with 10 bases between them. The CDR3 extends over 13 amino acids. Germline V gene lookup returns CDR1 SQVTM and CDR2 ANQGSEA. CDR3 coding DNA: TGCAGCGTTGAATTCGGGACTCCCTACGAGCAGTACTTC. Translation: CSVEFGTPYEQYF.

Comment on this clonotype: A much larger clone sits a single nucleotide away, making a read error possible. The chain has TRBV6-5 and TRBJ1-6, with D uncertain. This CDR3 region has 15 residues. V was shortened by 2 bases and J by 12 bases, with 17 bases between the two germline ends. Germline CDR1 reads MNHEY; CDR2 reads SVGAGI. The CDR3 is CASSYPWPLAEPLHF. The DNA for the CDR3 is TGTGCCAGCAGTTACCCTTGGCCGTTGGCAGAACCCCTCCACTTT.

This clonotype was seen only a few times. V usage is TRBV27 and J usage is TRBJ2-7; D might be TRBD1 (5 bases). V was shortened by 4 bases and J by 4 bases, with 11 bases between the two germline ends. CDR1 is MNHEY, CDR2 SMNVEV, per germline (reference sequence). CDR3 length: 13 amino acids. The CDR3 sequence is CASSWQGVYEQYF. DNA of the CDR3: TGTGCCAGCAGTTGGCAAGGGGTATACGAGCAGTACTTC.

This clonotype was found many times. The V gene is TRBV5-5, the J gene TRBJ1-1, with a tentative D call TRBD1 (5 bases). V dropped 4 bases and J dropped 5 bases, with 12 bases sitting between them. The CDR3 spans 13 residues. Per the germline V gene, CDR1 is SGHKS and CDR2 is YYEKEE (reference sequence). The CDR3 bases are TGTGCCAGCAGCACCGGAGGGGTAACTGAAGCTTTCTTT. It is translated as CASSTGGVTEAFF.

For this clonotype: This clone may be a read error of a much larger clone one base away. The chain joins TRBV19 to TRBJ2-3, with 7 bases matching TRBD2. Per the germline V gene, CDR1 is LNHDA and CDR2 is SQIVND (reference sequence). This CDR3 is built from 16 residues. Unmatched junction bases numbered 12, after V lost 5 bases and J lost 4 bases. CDR3 amino acids: CASSLKTSRSADTQYF. The CDR3 nucleotides read TGTGCCAGTAGTCTGAAGACTAGCAGGAGCGCAGATACGCAGTATTTT.

This chain joins TRBV6-1 and TRBJ2-1, with 15 bases identical to TRBD2. The germline V gene encodes CDR1 MNHNS and CDR2 SASEGT. The CDR3 is 17 amino acids. J lost 9 bases, V lost 3 bases, and 9 bases had no gene match. The CDR3 sequence is CASSEGRGGLAGGEQFF. DNA of the CDR3: TGTGCCAGCAGTGAGGGGAGGGGGGGACTAGCGGGAGGTGAGCAGTTCTTC.

This clonotype came up a few times. The chain employs TRBV5-1 and TRBJ2-1; the match to TRBD2 covers 9 bases. CDR1 SGHRS and CDR2 YFSETQ come from the germline V gene. The CDR3 totals 13 residues. After removal of 3 bases from V and 15 bases from J, the junction contained 10 bases not matched to a gene. The CDR3 coding sequence is TGCGCCAGCAGCTCGGATAGCGGGAGCCTAGCGTTCTTC. Its translation: CASSSDSGSLAFF.